This T cell receptor (beta chain) is from a study of T cells after yellow fever vaccination. Overall study results and limits: The CD4 compartment and the CD8 compartment contained a small share of clonotypes in common.

TCRdb passed the 5' RACE reads through MiXCR, listing each CDR3 protein once. The top ten hold 15% to 20% of the sample, which has about 430,000 distinct CDR3 sequences, roughly a sixth seen once. Germline V lookup: CDR1 SGHRS, CDR2 YFSETQ. This CDR3 region has 15 residues. V gave up 1 base and J gave up 4 bases, with 12 bases separating them. In this sample, this clonotype turned up a few times. What it binds is unknown. The rearrangement joins TRBV5-1 to TRBJ1-3, with D unresolved. This specimen consisted of PBMCs, obtained before the yellow fever booster vaccination. The source of this sequence is a man younger than 35 who received the YFV17D yellow fever vaccine. The CDR3 loop is CASSLKAGHGNTIYF. DNA for the CDR3: TGCGCCAGCAGCTTGAAGGCCGGCCACGGAAACACCATATATTTT.